This T cell receptor beta chain derives from a study of cytomegalovirus exposure and HLA in healthy donors. As for the study in general: The approximately 130 validation repertoires matched the approximately 700 first-cohort repertoires in platform, a later analysis reported.

Trimming cost V 4 bases and J 12 bases; bases outside gene matches: 17. Germline CDR1 reads SGHDN; CDR2 reads FVKESK. The CDR3 has 16 amino acids. TCRdb's copy holds only in-frame clones and misses some; the assay was immunoSEQ multiplex PCR. The top ten clones hold around 0.9% of a sample with around 150,000 clones, approximately 96% of them seen once. For this clone: Its antigen is as yet unknown.

Broader study findings: Reports showed the classifier diagnosing cytomegalovirus status with high specificity and sensitivity.

The specimen sequenced was PBMCs. This sequence joins TRBV14 and TRBJ2-1; 8 nucleotides align to TRBD2. The clonotype originates from a woman aged 18-35 years in good health and CMV-seronegative. The CDR3 DNA reads as TGTGCCAGCAGCCCCGATTCCATCTCCGCCGGGACTAGGCAGTTCTTC. This sequence encodes CASSPDSISAGTRQFF.